The 30 T cell receptor beta chains below come from one sample, sequenced in a study of technical replicates of blood from a few donors. This table comes from immunoSEQ multiplex PCR, and its TCRdb copy is limited to in-frame clones, with some not included. This repertoire shows tens of thousands of clones, 95% to 96% found once; its top ten account for 0.24%. Source material: T cells isolated from PBMCs. The receptor source for this set is a human donor in good health.

This clone was seen once. The gene calls are TRBV6-6 and TRBJ2-7, with 11 nucleotides matching TRBD1. The V gene end was trimmed by 2 bases and the J gene end by 5 bases; junction bases not matched to a gene: 5. CDR1 is MNHNY and CDR2 is SVGAGI in the germline V gene (reference sequence). The CDR3 contains 15 residues. The CDR3 bases are TGTGCCAGCAGTTACCCGCGGACAGGGGGCCACGAGCAGTACTTC. Protein sequence: CASSYPRTGGHEQYF.

The chain is built from TRBV7-6 and TRBJ2-7; 7 bases line up with TRBD1. This CDR3 spans 18 amino acids. V lost 1 base to trimming and J lost 4 bases; unmatched junction nucleotides: 16. Per germline, CDR1 SGHVS and CDR2 FNYEAQ. The CDR3 is CASSLDIGTDSYRYEQYF. The CDR3, as DNA: TGTGCCAGCAGCTTAGATATCGGGACAGATAGCTACCGGTACGAGCAGTACTTC.

The gene calls are TRBV28 and TRBJ2-7, with TRBD2 identical over 8 bases. Germline V gene lookup returns CDR1 MDHEN and CDR2 SYDVKM. The ends lost 2 bases at V and 6 bases at J; junction bases unmatched: 18. The CDR3 loop spans 18 amino acids. CDR3 DNA: TGTGCCAGCAGTTTAAGGCGCTCCAGCGGGAGCCTGTCTGGCGAGCAGTACTTC. This encodes CASSLRRSSGSLSGEQYF. Full variable domain (remainder filled in from reference TRBV28 and TRBJ2-7): DVKVTQSSRYLVKRTGEKVFLECVQDMDHENMFWYRQDPGLGLRLIYFSYDVKMKEKGDIPEGYSVSREKKERFSLILESASTNQTSMYLCASSLRRSSGSLSGEQYFGPGTRLTVT.

The chain employs TRBV27 and TRBJ2-7; tentatively, D is TRBD2 (12 bases). Germline CDR1 MNHEY, CDR2 SMNVEV (reference sequence). The CDR3 extends over 17 amino acids. Trimming took off 7 bases at V and 4 bases at J, with 26 bases between the two ends. CDR3 protein: CASTRGLAGQGEYEQYF. The CDR3 nucleotides read TGTGCCAGCACCCGCGGACTAGCGGGACAGGGGGAGTACGAGCAGTACTTC.

The rearrangement uses TRBV10-3 and TRBJ2-1, with 9 bases aligning to TRBD2. Trimming cost V 7 bases and J 0 bases; bases outside gene matches: 4. The V gene's germline CDR1 is ENHRY and CDR2 SYGVKD. This CDR3 contains 15 residues. DNA of the CDR3: TGTGCCATCACGGGACTAGCAAGCTCCTACAATGAGCAGTTCTTC. Encoded protein: CAITGLASSYNEQFF.

The CDR3 nucleotides read TGTGCTAGTGGTTTGCTTGTGACTAGCGGAACCTACGAGCAGTACTTC. Translation: CASGLLVTSGTYEQYF. The chain couples TRBV12-5 to TRBJ2-7, with 9 bases aligning to TRBD2. Germline assignment: CDR1 LGHNT and CDR2 FRNRAP. V lost 2 bases to trimming and J lost 2 bases; unmatched junction nucleotides: 7. This CDR3 region has 16 residues.

This chain joins TRBV20-1 and TRBJ1-1; D gene uncertain. The CDR3 consists of 11 residues. The germline CDR1 and CDR2 sequences are DFQATT and SNEGSKA (reference sequence). V was cut by 6 bases and J by 5 bases, with 10 bases left in between. The CDR3 loop reads CSATRETEAFF. In nucleotides, the CDR3 is TGCAGTGCAACGCGGGAGACTGAAGCTTTCTTT.

In DNA form, the CDR3 reads TGTGCCAGCAGTGAGAGGGCCGGGGTATACGAGCAGTACTTC. This sequence encodes CASSERAGVYEQYF. This chain links TRBV6-1 with TRBJ2-7, with a tentative D call TRBD2 (5 bases). Germline V gene lookup returns CDR1 MNHNS and CDR2 SASEGT. The CDR3 is made up of 14 amino acids. V was trimmed by 3 bases and J by 4 bases, leaving 13 bases between them.

The chain is built from TRBV13 and TRBJ2-7, with a possible D match to TRBD1 (5 bases). CDR1 and CDR2 (germline): PRHDT, FYEKMQ (reference sequence). The CDR3 runs to 14 residues. The V gene lost 5 bases and the J gene lost 2 bases, with 13 bases spanning the gap. CDR3 DNA: TGTGCCAGCAGCACCCAGGGTATCGCCTACGAGCAGTACTTC. Translation: CASSTQGIAYEQYF. The full variable domain, its missing parts supplied by reference TRBV13 and TRBJ2-7, is AAGVIQSPRHLIKEKRETATLKCYPIPRHDTVYWYQQGPGQDPQFLISFYEKMQSDKGSIPDRFSAQQFSDYHSELNMSSLELGDSALYFCASSTQGIAYEQYFGPGTRLTVT.

This chain joins TRBV28 and TRBJ1-1; 11 nucleotides match TRBD1. Unmatched junction bases numbered 6, after V lost 5 bases and J lost 7 bases. Germline lookup yields CDR1 MDHEN and CDR2 SYDVKM. The CDR3 is made up of 14 amino acids. CDR3 sequence reads: CASSQRTGGFEAFF. The DNA of the CDR3 is TGTGCCAGCAGTCAGAGGACAGGGGGCTTTGAAGCTTTCTTT.

V gene TRBV6-1 combines with J gene TRBJ2-1; TRBD2 matches at 8 bases. CDR3 size: 17 residues. The germline CDR1 and CDR2 sequences are MNHNS and SASEGT. V shed 5 bases and J 7 bases; nucleotides not matched to a gene: 16. The CDR3 protein is CASSKGTSAGVGNEQFF. The CDR3 nucleotides read TGTGCCAGCAGTAAAGGAACATCAGCGGGAGTGGGTAATGAGCAGTTCTTC.

This chain joins TRBV6-5 and TRBJ2-7, with 11 bases fitting TRBD2. The V segment lost 6 bases and the J segment 4 bases; nucleotides outside the gene matches: 8. Germline values: CDR1 MNHEY, CDR2 SVGAGI. CDR3 length equals 15 residues. The CDR3 bases are TGTGCCAGCAGAGGTGTAGCGGGAGGGATATACGAGCAGTACTTC. Translating it yields CASRGVAGGIYEQYF.

This clone was observed a handful of times. The V call is TRBV6-1, the J call TRBJ2-2, with D perhaps TRBD1 (5 bases). Trimming shortened V by 4 bases and J by 7 bases, and 16 bases separated the two germline ends. This CDR3 comprises 15 residues. Germline CDR1 reads MNHNS; CDR2 reads SASEGT. CDR3 region: CASSVTLVTGGELFF. In nucleotides, the CDR3 is TGTGCCAGCAGTGTCACGTTAGTCACAGGCGGGGAGCTGTTTTTT.

The J gene is TRBJ1-3, the V gene TRBV6-6; a weak D match, TRBD1 (5 bases). Trimming pared 6 bases from V and 2 bases from J, leaving 14 bases between. There are 15 residues in the CDR3. Germline V lookup: CDR1 MNHNY, CDR2 SVGAGI (reference sequence). CDR3: CASRRQSLAGNTIYF. CDR3 in DNA: TGTGCCAGCAGGCGACAGAGCTTAGCTGGAAACACCATATATTTT.

The chain joins TRBV2 to TRBJ2-1, with TRBD2 matching over 10 bases. The CDR3 sequence is 17 residues long. The ends lost 5 bases at V and 6 bases at J; junction bases unmatched: 13. Germline CDR1 is SNHLY and CDR2 is FYNNEI. The CDR3 region has the DNA TGTGCCAGCAGTCTAATTAGCGGGAGGACGTTCGGCAATGAGCAGTTCTTC. Residues: CASSLISGRTFGNEQFF. Combining the CDR3 with reference TRBV2 and TRBJ2-1 gives the whole variable domain EPEVTQTPSHQVTQMGQEVILRCVPISNHLYFYWYRQILGQKVEFLVSFYNNEISEKSEIFDDQFSVERPDGSNFTLKIRSTKLEDSAMYFCASSLISGRTFGNEQFFGPGTRLTVL.

The chain couples TRBV5-5 to TRBJ2-1; D may be TRBD1 (5 bases). The V end was cut by 2 bases, the J end by 12 bases, with 24 bases between. This CDR3 contains 16 residues. CDR1 is SGHKS and CDR2 is YYEKEE in the germline V gene (reference sequence). The DNA for the CDR3 is TGTGCCAGCAGCTTTTATACAGGAATCGGTAAACATGGGCAGTTCTTC. Translating gives CASSFYTGIGKHGQFF.

V gene TRBV7-9 combines with J gene TRBJ1-5; TRBD1 matches at 7 bases. Germline lookup yields CDR1 SEHNR and CDR2 FQNEAQ (reference sequence). Trimming cost V 5 bases and J 1 base; bases outside gene matches: 5. The length of the CDR3 is 15 residues. The CDR3 nucleotides read TGTGCCAGCAGCGAGGGACAGATAAGCAATCAGCCCCAGCATTTT. Translated: CASSEGQISNQPQHF.

This chain uses TRBV7-9 with TRBJ2-1; the match to TRBD2 covers 7 bases. The CDR3 consists of 15 residues. Germline V gives CDR1 SEHNR, CDR2 FQNEAQ (reference sequence). V lost 6 bases, J lost 0 bases, and 5 bases stayed unmatched. The CDR3: CASRSSGSSYNEQFF. CDR3 sequence (DNA): TGTGCCAGCAGATCTAGCGGAAGCTCCTACAATGAGCAGTTCTTC.

This clone was seen only a few times. This chain links TRBV19 with TRBJ1-3; a weak D match, TRBD1 (5 bases). Germline CDR1 and CDR2: LNHDA and SQIVND (reference sequence). Deletions cut 7 bases from V and 0 bases from J, with 16 bases between. This CDR3 comprises 16 residues. CDR3 nucleotide sequence: TGTGCCAGTACCAAACTCCCACAGGCCTCTGGAAACACCATATATTTT. It encodes CASTKLPQASGNTIYF.

This chain joins TRBV11-3 and TRBJ2-6; D is undetermined. Germline lookup yields CDR1 SGHNT and CDR2 YENEEA. V was clipped by 5 bases and J by 5 bases, with 7 bases between them. This CDR3 has 13 residues. CDR3 nucleotide sequence: TGTGCCAGCAGCCCCTCCTGGGCCAACGTCCTGACTTTC. Residues: CASSPSWANVLTF.

V usage is TRBV4-1 and J usage is TRBJ1-2, with a weak D call TRBD1 (6 bases). The CDR3 consists of 15 residues. Germline loops: CDR1 MGHRA, CDR2 YSYEKL. V lost 1 base and J 8 bases, leaving 17 bases between the germline ends. This CDR3 is CASSQGEGEYAGYTF. The CDR3, as DNA: TGCGCCAGCAGCCAAGGAGAGGGGGAATATGCGGGCTACACCTTC.

V gene TRBV7-9 combines with J gene TRBJ1-2, with unresolved D. Trimming took off 4 bases at V and 8 bases at J, with 8 bases between the two ends. Germline V CDR1 and CDR2: SEHNR, FQNEAQ (reference sequence). The CDR3 totals 11 residues. The CDR3 here is CASSSTRGYTF. The CDR3 DNA sequence: TGTGCCAGCAGCTCGACTAGGGGCTACACCTTC. Based on the CDR3 plus reference TRBV7-9 and TRBJ1-2, the full variable domain is DTGVSQNPRHKITKRGQNVTFRCDPISEHNRLYWYRQTLGQGPEFLTYFQNEAQLEKSRLLSDRFSAERPKGSFSTLEIQRTEQGDSAMYLCASSSTRGYTFGSGTRLTVV.

This chain links TRBV5-1 with TRBJ2-5, with D perhaps matching TRBD1 (5 bases). This CDR3 is built from 17 residues. Germline V CDR1 and CDR2: SGHRS, YFSETQ. Trimming pared 0 bases from V and 4 bases from J, leaving 19 bases between. The CDR3 coding sequence is TGCGCCAGCAGCTTGGCCCAGGCAGGGATCATAGGAGAGACCCAGTACTTC. This gives the protein CASSLAQAGIIGETQYF.

V and J are TRBV2 and TRBJ2-1; the D is unclear. With 2 bases removed from V and 0 bases from J, the gap between germline ends came to 17 bases. The CDR3 totals 18 residues. Germline V gives CDR1 SNHLY, CDR2 FYNNEI. The CDR3 here is CASSEQPTDSSSYNEQFF. As DNA, the CDR3 is TGTGCCAGCAGTGAACAACCGACTGATTCTAGCTCCTACAATGAGCAGTTCTTC. Full variable domain (outside the CDR3, taken from reference TRBV2 and TRBJ2-1): EPEVTQTPSHQVTQMGQEVILRCVPISNHLYFYWYRQILGQKVEFLVSFYNNEISEKSEIFDDQFSVERPDGSNFTLKIRSTKLEDSAMYFCASSEQPTDSSSYNEQFFGPGTRLTVL.

V is TRBV2 and J is TRBJ2-1; TRBD2 matches at 10 bases. The CDR3 sequence is 15 residues long. CDR1 is SNHLY and CDR2 is FYNNEI in the germline V gene. The V segment lost 6 bases and the J segment 5 bases; nucleotides outside the gene matches: 7. CDR3 amino acids: CASRKLAGTDNEQFF. The CDR3 DNA reads as TGTGCCAGCAGAAAACTAGCGGGAACTGACAATGAGCAGTTCTTC.

The V gene is TRBV10-1, the J gene TRBJ2-1, with 9 nucleotides matching TRBD2. The CDR3 runs 15 residues. V shed 8 bases, J shed 10 bases, and the junction held 15 bases outside the gene matches. Germline values: CDR1 WNHNN, CDR2 SYGVQD (reference sequence). DNA of the CDR3: TGCGCCAGCCAGCCCCTGAGCGGGAGGCAGAGCGAGCAGTTCTTC. Protein product: CASQPLSGRQSEQFF.

This chain joins TRBV28 and TRBJ2-7; 11 bases fit TRBD2. V lost 5 bases, J lost 2 bases, and 11 bases stayed unmatched. This CDR3 is built from 17 residues. Germline V gene data show CDR1 as MDHEN and CDR2 as SYDVKM. The DNA for the CDR3 is TGTGCCAGCAGTCGATCCGTAGCGGGGGGGACTACCTACGAGCAGTACTTC. It codes for CASSRSVAGGTTYEQYF.

The rearrangement uses TRBV2 and TRBJ1-5; D is uncertain. V gave up 6 bases and J gave up 4 bases, with 10 bases separating them. CDR1 is SNHLY, CDR2 FYNNEI, per germline. The CDR3 is 13 amino acids. CDR3 region: CASSEVANQPQHF. In DNA form, the CDR3 reads TGTGCCAGCAGCGAGGTAGCAAATCAGCCCCAGCATTTT. The whole variable domain, filled in from reference TRBV2 and TRBJ1-5, reads EPEVTQTPSHQVTQMGQEVILRCVPISNHLYFYWYRQILGQKVEFLVSFYNNEISEKSEIFDDQFSVERPDGSNFTLKIRSTKLEDSAMYFCASSEVANQPQHFGDGTRLSIL.

The J gene is TRBJ2-3, the V gene TRBV7-9; 8 nucleotides match TRBD1. The V segment lost 3 bases and the J segment 3 bases; nucleotides outside the gene matches: 2. Per germline, CDR1 SEHNR and CDR2 FQNEAQ (reference sequence). The CDR3 spans 14 residues. CDR3 coding DNA: TGTGCCAGCAGCTTCCAGGGGGCAACAGATACGCAGTATTTT. Its translation is CASSFQGATDTQYF.

J is TRBJ2-3 and V is TRBV4-1, with 7 nucleotides matching TRBD2. The ends lost 5 bases at V and 2 bases at J; junction bases unmatched: 16. The CDR3 loop spans 18 amino acids. Germline V gene data show CDR1 as MGHRA and CDR2 as YSYEKL. As DNA, the CDR3 is TGCGCCAGCAGCGTATGGGGGGGTCGCCCGGTTACCACAGATACGCAGTATTTT. This translates into CASSVWGGRPVTTDTQYF.